These 30 T cell receptor beta chains came from one sample sequenced in a study of blood T cell repertoires in COVID-19 (TCRdb year 2020). Library construction relied on the immunoSEQ multiplex PCR assay. TCRdb took over this immuneACCESS table, retaining in-frame rearrangements with V and J assigned. Such tables are incomplete; in checked studies, under half of the missing clones stem from an unresolved V gene, and the remainder is unexplained. In this sample the table shows approximately 120,000 clones, approximately 85% of which occur a single time. The ten largest clones capture 2.5% to 3.5% of the sample. Sequenced: peripheral blood. The receptor source for this set is a woman older than 75 with COVID-19, enrolled during active disease.

The rearrangement joins TRBV19 to TRBJ2-5; D is possibly TRBD1 (5 bases). CDR3 length: 11 residues. Trimming cost V 8 bases and J 5 bases, with 9 bases left between them. The germline V gene has CDR1 LNHDA and CDR2 SQIVND (reference sequence). CDR3 protein: CASGRVETQYF. The CDR3 nucleotides are TGTGCCAGTGGCAGGGTGGAGACCCAGTACTTC.

CDR3 DNA sequence: TGTGCCAGCAGCGTAGGATCATGGAGGGGCACTGAAGCTTTCTTT. This gives the protein CASSVGSWRGTEAFF. The chain recombines TRBV9 with TRBJ1-1; possible D gene TRBD1, 5 bases. The germline V gene has CDR1 SGDLS and CDR2 YYNGEE. Trimming took 0 bases from V and 4 from J, leaving 13 bases between them. The CDR3 runs 15 residues.

V is TRBV28 and J is TRBJ2-1; D is unclear. Germline V gene sequence: CDR1 MDHEN, CDR2 SYDVKM. V was clipped by 1 base and J by 5 bases, with 9 bases between them. This CDR3 has 14 residues. This chain's CDR3 is CASSLSPSNNEQFF. DNA of the CDR3: TGTGCCAGCAGTTTATCTCCGAGCAACAATGAGCAGTTCTTC.

This chain uses TRBV28 with TRBJ1-6; 10 bases map to TRBD1. V lost 1 base and J lost 6; bases outside the gene matches: 3. The CDR3 spans 16 residues. Germline V gives CDR1 MDHEN, CDR2 SYDVKM. For the CDR3, the DNA is TGTGCCAGCAGTTTATACCGGACAGGGGGTAATTCACCCCTCCACTTT. This encodes CASSLYRTGGNSPLHF.

The chain is built from TRBV5-1 and TRBJ2-3; a weak D match, TRBD1 (6 bases). This CDR3 has 15 residues. The V gene's germline CDR1 is SGHRS and CDR2 YFSETQ. V was pared by 0 bases and J by 3 bases, with 11 bases between. CDR3: CASSLAGVKTDTQYF. The CDR3 DNA is TGCGCCAGCAGCTTGGCAGGGGTTAAGACAGATACGCAGTATTTT.

This sequence joins TRBV6-1 and TRBJ2-7; D is possibly TRBD1 (6 bases). Germline-derived CDR1 and CDR2 are MNHNS and SASEGT. This CDR3 is built from 18 residues. V lost 0 bases to trimming and J lost 0 bases, with 18 bases between them. The CDR3: CASSEALLWDIDSYEQYF. CDR3 bases: TGTGCCAGCAGTGAAGCGCTTCTGTGGGACATTGACTCCTACGAGCAGTACTTC.

This chain uses TRBV3-1 (or the pseudogene TRBV3-2) with TRBJ2-7; TRBD1 is a possible D gene (7 bases). CDR1 is LGHDT and CDR2 is YNNKEL in the germline V gene (reference sequence). Deletions cut 3 bases from V and 4 bases from J, with 13 bases between. This CDR3 is built from 14 residues. In DNA, the CDR3 is TGTGCCAGCAGCCACAGGGGGGCAGCTTACGAGCAGTACTTC. Protein sequence: CASSHRGAAYEQYF.

The V call is TRBV6-5, the J call TRBJ2-7; TRBD1 might be the D (6 bases). The CDR3 has 14 amino acids. Germline CDR1 reads MNHEY; CDR2 reads SVGAGI. With 2 bases removed from V and 0 bases from J, the gap between germline ends came to 8 bases. This CDR3 reads CASSYTGSSYEQYF. DNA for the CDR3: TGTGCCAGCAGTTACACAGGGAGCTCCTACGAGCAGTACTTC.

The V call is TRBV4-1, the J call TRBJ2-4; 9 nucleotides align to TRBD1. After removal of 0 bases from V and 0 bases from J, the junction contained 12 bases not matched to a gene. Germline V gene data show CDR1 as MGHRA and CDR2 as YSYEKL. The CDR3 spans 20 residues. The CDR3 spells CASSQDRSQGASVAKNIQYF. The CDR3 DNA reads as TGCGCCAGCAGCCAAGATAGGTCACAGGGGGCCTCTGTAGCCAAAAACATTCAGTACTTC.

The V gene is TRBV5-6, the J gene TRBJ1-2, with a tentative D call TRBD1 (5 bases). The V gene lost 1 base and the J gene lost 5 bases, with 9 bases spanning the gap. The CDR3 contains 13 residues. Germline loops: CDR1 SGHDT, CDR2 YYEEEE. CDR3 nucleotides: TGTGCCAGCAGCTTGAGGGGCGGTTATGGCTACACCTTC. Its translation: CASSLRGGYGYTF.

The chain links TRBV24-1 to TRBJ2-2, with D unresolved. Germline loops: CDR1 KGHDR, CDR2 SFDVKD. V dropped 1 base and J dropped 7 bases, with 6 bases sitting between them. This CDR3 has 13 residues. CDR3 sequence: CATSDLGGGELFF. CDR3 coding DNA: TGTGCCACCAGTGATTTAGGCGGCGGGGAGCTGTTTTTT.

This clone has more than one count but fewer than ten. The V gene is TRBV7-9, the J gene TRBJ2-7; 7 positions match TRBD2. Germline values: CDR1 SEHNR, CDR2 FQNEAQ (reference sequence). Losses at the gene ends were 5 bases for V and 4 bases for J; bases not matched to a gene: 2. The CDR3 length is 12 residues. The CDR3 reads CASSRGVYEQYF. The CDR3 bases are TGTGCCAGCAGCCGGGGGGTTTACGAGCAGTACTTC.

The chain carries TRBV6-5 and TRBJ1-1; TRBD1 aligns across 8 bases. CDR3 length equals 13 residues. V was clipped by 4 bases and J by 4 bases; unmatched bases: 2. Looked up from germline, CDR1 is MNHEY and CDR2 is SVGAGI. The CDR3 protein is CASSSTGGTEAFF. As DNA, the CDR3 is TGTGCCAGCAGTTCAACAGGGGGCACTGAAGCTTTCTTT.

This chain uses TRBV4-2 with TRBJ1-5; 9 positions agree with TRBD1. The germline V gene has CDR1 LGHNA and CDR2 YNFKEQ. This CDR3 region has 15 residues. V shed 3 bases, J shed 7 bases, and the junction held 7 bases outside the gene matches. CDR3 protein: CASSQPGQGGQPQHF. CDR3 bases: TGTGCCAGCAGCCAGCCGGGACAGGGAGGACAGCCCCAGCATTTT.

The chain carries TRBV4-3 and TRBJ1-2; 7 bases agree with TRBD1. Trimming removed 1 base from V and 4 bases from J; junction bases left unmatched: 6. Germline CDR1 and CDR2: LGHNA and YSLEER. The CDR3 loop spans 15 amino acids. CDR3 DNA sequence: TGCGCCAGCAGCCAAGGACAGGGACAGTCCTATGGCTACACCTTC. Translated, it gives CASSQGQGQSYGYTF.

CDR3 bases: TGCGCCAGCAGAGGCGGGAGTACGAGCAATGAGCAGTTCTTC. It is translated as CASRGGSTSNEQFF. The rearrangement uses TRBV5-1 and TRBJ2-1, with TRBD2 matching 7 bases. Trimming cost V 5 bases and J 6 bases; bases outside gene matches: 8. CDR1 and CDR2 from the germline V gene are SGHRS and YFSETQ. The CDR3 has 14 amino acids.

The gene calls are TRBV5-1 and TRBJ2-5; 12 positions match TRBD2. This CDR3 spans 16 amino acids. Germline assignment: CDR1 SGHRS and CDR2 YFSETQ. J was trimmed by 5 bases and V by 5 bases; bases with no gene match: 10. Written as DNA, the CDR3 is TGCGCCAGCAGACTTCGACTAGCGGGAGACCGGGAGACCCAGTACTTC. Amino acid sequence: CASRLRLAGDRETQYF.

The chain joins TRBV7-8 to TRBJ2-1; 14 nucleotides agree with TRBD2. The length of the CDR3 is 16 residues. CDR1 SGHVS and CDR2 FQNEAQ come from the germline V gene. J was trimmed by 6 bases and V by 5 bases; bases with no gene match: 6. CDR3 nucleotide sequence: TGTGCCAGCAGCCTCCGACTAGCGGGAGGGTTCAATGAGCAGTTCTTC. Translated, it gives CASSLRLAGGFNEQFF. Drawing the rest from reference TRBV7-8 and TRBJ2-1, the complete variable domain is GAGVSQSPRYKVAKRGQDVALRCDPISGHVSLFWYQQALGQGPEFLTYFQNEAQLDKSGLPSDRFFAERPEGSVSTLKIQRTQQEDSAVYLCASSLRLAGGFNEQFFGPGTRLTVL.

The CDR3 nucleotides read TGTGCCAGCTCACCGATCGACCGGTCGGGTGGAAACACCATATATTTT. This codes for CASSPIDRSGGNTIYF. The rearrangement links TRBV18 to TRBJ1-3; D uncertain. CDR1 is KGHSH, CDR2 LQKENI, per germline. V lost 3 bases to trimming and J lost 3 bases, with 15 bases between them. There are 16 residues in the CDR3.

The CDR3 reads CASSFGLAGGSGTGELFF. The CDR3, as DNA: TGTGCCAGCAGCTTCGGACTAGCGGGAGGATCGGGCACCGGGGAGCTGTTTTTT. V gene TRBV7-6 combines with J gene TRBJ2-2; TRBD2 aligns across 14 bases. The CDR3 is 18 amino acids. The germline V gene has CDR1 SGHVS and CDR2 FNYEAQ. The junction had 7 bases not matched to a gene; V was cut back by 3 bases and J by 4 bases.

The chain has TRBV11-1 and TRBJ2-7; TRBD2 might be the D (6 bases). Trimming pared 2 bases from V and 2 bases from J, leaving 13 bases between. This CDR3 spans 15 amino acids. Germline CDR1 SGHAT, CDR2 FQDESV (reference sequence). CDR3 DNA: TGTGCCAGCAGCTTATCTTTAGCGGAAACCTACGAGCAGTACTTC. Protein product: CASSLSLAETYEQYF. Based on the CDR3 plus reference TRBV11-1 and TRBJ2-7, the full variable domain is EAEVAQSPRYKITEKSQAVAFWCDPISGHATLYWYRQILGQGPELLVQFQDESVVDDSQLPKDRFSAERLKGVDSTLKIQPAELGDSAMYLCASSLSLAETYEQYFGPGTRLTVT.

The chain has TRBV6-7 and TRBJ2-2; 11 nucleotides match TRBD2. TRBV6-7 is labeled an ORF, and its function is uncertain. V trimming: 5 bases; J trimming: 4 bases; junction bases outside the gene matches: 6. The CDR3 consists of 16 residues. The CDR3 region has the DNA TGTGCCAGCAGTAATAGCGGGAGGGCCGGCACCGGGGAGCTGTTTTTT. Translation gives CASSNSGRAGTGELFF.

The CDR3 region is CASSIAGTSGRAGYNEQFF. The CDR3 DNA follows: TGTGCCAGTAGTATAGCCGGGACTAGCGGGAGGGCCGGTTACAATGAGCAGTTCTTC. This chain joins TRBV19 and TRBJ2-1, with 16 bases lining up with TRBD2. V was pared by 1 base and J by 4 bases, with 7 bases of the junction left unmatched. The germline V gene encodes CDR1 LNHDA and CDR2 SQIVND (reference sequence). The CDR3 spans 19 residues.

The chain employs TRBV19 and TRBJ1-1; D may be TRBD1 (5 bases). CDR1 LNHDA and CDR2 SQIVND come from the germline V gene (reference sequence). This CDR3 is built from 13 residues. V was cut by 9 bases and J by 5 bases, with 16 bases left in between. CDR3: CASASGEWTEAFF. The DNA of the CDR3 is TGTGCCAGCGCCTCGGGGGAGTGGACTGAAGCTTTCTTT.

The chain is built from TRBV5-4 and TRBJ1-1, with 10 nucleotides matching TRBD1. Germline CDR1 SGHNT, CDR2 YYREEE (reference sequence). The junction had 5 bases not matched to a gene; V was cut back by 4 bases and J by 5 bases. The CDR3 spans 14 residues. The CDR3 loop is CASSRQGARTEAFF. CDR3 nucleotides: TGTGCCAGCAGCCGACAGGGGGCAAGAACTGAAGCTTTCTTT. Combining the CDR3 with reference TRBV5-4 and TRBJ1-1 gives the whole variable domain ETGVTQSPTHLIKTRGQQVTLRCSSQSGHNTVSWYQQALGQGPQFIFQYYREEENGRGNFPPRFSGLQFPNYSSELNVNALELDDSALYLCASSRQGARTEAFFGQGTRLTVV.

The rearrangement uses TRBV7-9 and TRBJ1-3; D remains unclear. This CDR3 is built from 11 residues. CDR1 is SEHNR and CDR2 is FQNEAQ in the germline V gene (reference sequence). V lost 5 bases, J lost 8 bases, and 7 bases lay in between. The DNA of the CDR3 is TGTGCCAGCAGCCCCCTTGACACCATATATTTT. Translating it yields CASSPLDTIYF.

This chain connects TRBV5-1 to TRBJ1-4; tentative D call: TRBD1 (6 bases). This CDR3 has 16 amino acids. Trimming left V 2 bases short and J 2 bases short, with 13 bases between. Per germline, CDR1 SGHRS and CDR2 YFSETQ. CDR3 coding DNA: TGCGCCAGCAGCTTCGTCGGACAGCCTACTAATGAAAAACTGTTTTTT. Translated, it gives CASSFVGQPTNEKLFF. The full variable domain, completed using reference TRBV5-1 and TRBJ1-4, is KAGVTQTPRYLIKTRGQQVTLSCSPISGHRSVSWYQQTPGQGLQFLFEYFSETQRNKGNFPGRFSGRQFSNSRSEMNVSTLELGDSALYLCASSFVGQPTNEKLFFGSGTQLSVL.

This chain links TRBV28 with TRBJ1-1, with D unclear. Trimming stripped 7 bases from V and 0 bases from J, with 6 bases between. This CDR3 has 12 amino acids. CDR1 and CDR2 from the germline V gene are MDHEN and SYDVKM. The CDR3 coding sequence is TGTGCCAGCATCGCTATGAACACTGAAGCTTTCTTT. Protein product: CASIAMNTEAFF. The full variable domain, completed using reference TRBV28 and TRBJ1-1, is DVKVTQSSRYLVKRTGEKVFLECVQDMDHENMFWYRQDPGLGLRLIYFSYDVKMKEKGDIPEGYSVSREKKERFSLILESASTNQTSMYLCASIAMNTEAFFGQGTRLTVV.

V is TRBV7-9 and J is TRBJ2-3, with 14 positions matching TRBD2. V gave up 0 bases and J gave up 4 bases; unmatched junction bases: 3. The CDR3 has 17 residues. Germline CDR1 is SEHNR and CDR2 is FQNEAQ (reference sequence). CDR3 region: CASSLAGTSGGSDTQYF. The DNA of the CDR3 is TGTGCCAGCAGCTTAGCCGGGACTAGCGGGGGATCAGATACGCAGTATTTT.

The gene calls are TRBV20-1 and TRBJ2-5; a possible D gene is TRBD1 (5 bases). Trimming stripped 3 bases from V and 1 base from J, with 9 bases between. The CDR3 spans 13 residues. Germline values: CDR1 DFQATT, CDR2 SNEGSKA (reference sequence). The CDR3 DNA is TGCAGTGCTAGTAGGGGTAGCCAAGAGACCCAGTACTTC. Translated: CSASRGSQETQYF.